The clone carrying this T cell receptor (beta chain) was detected many times. Antigen unknown. The data belong to a study of T-cell reconstitution after alpha-beta-depleted transplantation in children. Study-wide results and caveats: Several hundred expanded graft clones reportedly supplied alpha-beta T cells about two months after transplant.

Unique molecular identifiers tagged the TCRbeta library. TCRdb analysed the PCR reads with MiXCR anew, one entry per CDR3 protein. The profile shows hundreds of thousands of distinct CDR3 sequences, 6.5% to 10% of them singletons. The germline V gene encodes CDR1 ENHRY and CDR2 SYGVKD. The CDR3 spans 16 residues. Between the trimmed V and J ends, which lost 2 bases and 0 bases, there was a span of 8 bases. Sequencing was performed on PBMCs, mostly from graft donor cells, taken 180 days after TCRalphabeta/CD19-depleted stem cell transplant. The chain uses TRBV10-3 and TRBJ2-6; no reliable D call. This clonotype was obtained from a male patient younger than 18 who had a stem cell transplant for acute lymphoblastic leukemia, so the T cells may come from the graft donor. The CDR3 coding sequence is TGTGCCATCAGTGAGGTAGAGCTCTCTGGGGCCAACGTCCTGACTTTC. As protein: CAISEVELSGANVLTF.